These 13 T cell receptor beta chains were all obtained from the same sample, sequenced in a study of blood T cell repertoires in COVID-19. Repertoires were generated with immunoSEQ multiplex PCR, while TCRdb's copy carries only in-frame clones and drops some. Of 250,000 to 400,000 clones in the sample, 90% were seen once. The source material was PBMCs or T cells enriched from blood (not recorded which). The receptor set was obtained from a man aged 55 to 70 who had recovered from COVID-19.

This rearrangement joins TRBV28 to TRBJ1-2, with 9 bases identical to TRBD1. The CDR3 has 16 amino acids. V gave up 5 bases and J gave up 4 bases; unmatched junction bases: 11. CDR1 is MDHEN, CDR2 SYDVKM, per germline. The CDR3 loop is CASSLRDREVPYGYTF. The CDR3 nucleotides read TGTGCCAGCAGTCTGAGGGACAGGGAGGTCCCCTATGGCTACACCTTC.

The rearrangement links TRBV5-4 to TRBJ2-7, with TRBD2 matching 7 bases. V was pared by 4 bases and J by 2 bases, with 9 bases of the junction left unmatched. The length of the CDR3 is 15 residues. In germline, CDR1 is SGHNT, CDR2 YYREEE (reference sequence). CDR3 loop: CASSHPGREPYEQYF. In DNA form, the CDR3 reads TGTGCCAGCAGCCACCCAGGGAGGGAGCCCTACGAGCAGTACTTC.

V gene TRBV14 combines with J gene TRBJ2-7; D is ambiguous. Trimming left V 1 base short and J 12 bases short, with 10 bases between. This CDR3 is 11 amino acids long. From germline, CDR1 is SGHDN and CDR2 FVKESK. For the CDR3, the DNA is TGTGCCAGCAGCCAAGGTAGTGTTGCGTACTTC. This codes for CASSQGSVAYF.

The chain is built from TRBV5-1 and TRBJ1-1, with a tentative D call TRBD1 (5 bases). Trimming cost V 6 bases and J 0 bases, with 12 bases left between them. Germline lookup yields CDR1 SGHRS and CDR2 YFSETQ. CDR3 length: 14 residues. The CDR3 spells CASTPGGMNTEAFF. CDR3 in DNA: TGCGCCAGCACACCGGGGGGGATGAACACTGAAGCTTTCTTT.

This chain uses TRBV7-2 with TRBJ2-1; a weak D match, TRBD2 (5 bases). The V gene's germline CDR1 is SGHTA and CDR2 FQGNSA. The CDR3 sequence is 14 residues long. V lost 2 bases and J 7 bases, leaving 12 bases between the germline ends. The CDR3 reads CASSLYGGSNEQFF. The CDR3 bases are TGTGCCAGCAGCTTATACGGCGGGTCGAATGAGCAGTTCTTC.

V gene TRBV19 combines with J gene TRBJ2-7; 9 nucleotides match TRBD1. The CDR3 consists of 14 residues. J was trimmed by 5 bases and V by 5 bases; bases with no gene match: 7. Germline V gene sequence: CDR1 LNHDA, CDR2 SQIVND (reference sequence). The CDR3 reads CASSLRTGDDEQYF. The CDR3, as DNA: TGTGCCAGTAGTCTGAGGACAGGGGACGACGAGCAGTACTTC. The whole variable domain, remainder taken from reference TRBV19 and TRBJ2-7, is DGGITQSPKYLFRKEGQNVTLSCEQNLNHDAMYWYRQDPGQGLRLIYYSQIVNDFQKGDIAEGYSVSREKKESFPLTVTSAQKNPTAFYLCASSLRTGDDEQYFGPGTRLTVT.

The chain joins TRBV3-1 (or the pseudogene TRBV3-2) to TRBJ1-1; TRBD1 matches 7 bases. This CDR3 contains 15 residues. Germline values: CDR1 LGHDT, CDR2 YNNKEL (reference sequence). Unmatched junction bases numbered 13, after V lost 7 bases and J lost 5 bases. Written as DNA, the CDR3 is TGTGCCAGCAACCTAGGGGGCAGGGATTTAACTGAAGCTTTCTTT. Translated, it gives CASNLGGRDLTEAFF.

In regard to this clone: The sample contains more than one DNA sequence encoding this CDR3. This chain joins TRBV6-5 and TRBJ1-5, with D unclear. The V end was cut by 4 bases, the J end by 3 bases, with 7 bases between. This CDR3 is 13 amino acids long. The germline V gene has CDR1 MNHEY and CDR2 SVGAGI. The CDR3 region has the DNA TGTGCCAGCAGTTCGGTCTCCAATCAGCCCCAGCATTTT. This codes for CASSSVSNQPQHF.

The chain links TRBV6-2 or TRBV6-3 to TRBJ1-5; 7 bases align to TRBD1. Germline lookup yields CDR1 MNHEY and CDR2 SVGEGT. The CDR3 loop spans 16 amino acids. V trimming: 0 bases; J trimming: 0 bases; junction bases outside the gene matches: 2. The CDR3 protein is CASSYSGQYSNQPQHF. As DNA, the CDR3 is TGTGCCAGCAGTTACTCGGGACAGTATAGCAATCAGCCCCAGCATTTT.

This rearrangement joins TRBV5-1 to TRBJ2-7; D not certain. From germline, CDR1 is SGHRS and CDR2 YFSETQ. There are 11 residues in the CDR3. V was clipped by 3 bases and J by 3 bases, with 4 bases between them. The CDR3 DNA follows: TGCGCCAGCAGCTCAGGCTACGAGCAGTACTTC. Translated, it gives CASSSGYEQYF.

This clone was seen just once. V gene TRBV5-1 combines with J gene TRBJ2-7; weak D call: TRBD2 (6 bases). Trimming cost V 4 bases and J 3 bases, with 26 bases left between them. This CDR3 has 18 residues. From germline, CDR1 is SGHRS and CDR2 YFSETQ. CDR3 protein: CASSPSVAGFLKDYEQYF. In DNA, the CDR3 is TGCGCCAGCAGCCCTTCAGTCGCGGGATTCCTAAAGGACTACGAGCAGTACTTC.

The chain recombines TRBV12-3 or TRBV12-4 with TRBJ1-1; tentatively, D is TRBD1 (5 bases). V lost 3 bases, J lost 10 bases, and 15 bases lay in between. The CDR3 spans 13 residues. This CDR3 reads CASSFSGGLGAFF. The CDR3 DNA sequence: TGTGCCAGCAGTTTCTCGGGGGGACTCGGAGCTTTCTTT.

V usage is TRBV6-5 and J usage is TRBJ2-6, with D uncertain. This CDR3 spans 15 amino acids. Germline values: CDR1 MNHEY, CDR2 SVGAGI. The ends were cut back, 8 bases at V and 4 bases at J, with 15 bases in the middle. The CDR3 protein is CASSQKTSGANVLTF. Written as DNA, the CDR3 is TGTGCCAGCTCACAGAAGACGTCCGGGGCCAACGTCCTGACTTTC.